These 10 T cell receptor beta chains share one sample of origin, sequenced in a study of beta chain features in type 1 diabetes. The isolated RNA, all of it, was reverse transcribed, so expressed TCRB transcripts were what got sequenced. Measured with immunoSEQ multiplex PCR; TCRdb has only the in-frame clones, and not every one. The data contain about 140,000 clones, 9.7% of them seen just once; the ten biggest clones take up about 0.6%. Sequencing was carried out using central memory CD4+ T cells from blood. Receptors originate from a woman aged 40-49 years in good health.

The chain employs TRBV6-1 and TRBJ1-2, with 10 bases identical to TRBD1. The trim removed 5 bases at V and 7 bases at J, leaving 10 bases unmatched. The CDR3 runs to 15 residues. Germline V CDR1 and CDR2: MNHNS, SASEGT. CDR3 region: CASSFLGQGPAGYTF. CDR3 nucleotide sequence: TGTGCCAGCAGTTTCTTGGGACAGGGGCCGGCTGGCTACACCTTC.

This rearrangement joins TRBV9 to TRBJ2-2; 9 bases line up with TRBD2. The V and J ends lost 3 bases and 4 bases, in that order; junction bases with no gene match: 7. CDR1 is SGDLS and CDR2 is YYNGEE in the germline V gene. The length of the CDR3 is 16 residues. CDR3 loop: CASSALGRGGTGELFF. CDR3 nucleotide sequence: TGTGCCAGCAGCGCTCTAGGGCGGGGGGGCACCGGGGAGCTGTTTTTT.

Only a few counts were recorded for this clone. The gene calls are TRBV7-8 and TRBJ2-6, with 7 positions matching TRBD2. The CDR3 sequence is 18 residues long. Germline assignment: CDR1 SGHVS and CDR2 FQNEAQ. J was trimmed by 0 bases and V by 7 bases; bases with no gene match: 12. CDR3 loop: CASTGEGSRYSGANVLTF. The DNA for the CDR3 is TGTGCCAGCACGGGGGAGGGAAGTCGCTACTCTGGGGCCAACGTCCTGACTTTC. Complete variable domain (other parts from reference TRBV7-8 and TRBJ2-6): GAGVSQSPRYKVAKRGQDVALRCDPISGHVSLFWYQQALGQGPEFLTYFQNEAQLDKSGLPSDRFFAERPEGSVSTLKIQRTQQEDSAVYLCASTGEGSRYSGANVLTFGAGSRLTVL.

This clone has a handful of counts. As DNA, the CDR3 is TGTGCCAGCAGCTTAGCGAGTACAGGTTCCAGCTCTGGAAACACCATATATTTT. This codes for CASSLASTGSSSGNTIYF. This rearrangement joins TRBV7-8 to TRBJ1-3; possible D gene TRBD1, 5 bases. CDR3 size: 18 residues. V lost 0 bases, J lost 0 bases, and 15 bases lay in between. Germline V gene sequence: CDR1 SGHVS, CDR2 FQNEAQ.

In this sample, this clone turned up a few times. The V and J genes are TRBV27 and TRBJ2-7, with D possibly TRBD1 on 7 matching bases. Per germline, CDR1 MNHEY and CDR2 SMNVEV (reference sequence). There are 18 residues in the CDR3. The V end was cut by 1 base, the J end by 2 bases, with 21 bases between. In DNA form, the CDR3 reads TGTGCCAGCAGTTTATATATCCGGTCGCGGGACAGCACCTACGAGCAGTACTTC. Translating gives CASSLYIRSRDSTYEQYF.

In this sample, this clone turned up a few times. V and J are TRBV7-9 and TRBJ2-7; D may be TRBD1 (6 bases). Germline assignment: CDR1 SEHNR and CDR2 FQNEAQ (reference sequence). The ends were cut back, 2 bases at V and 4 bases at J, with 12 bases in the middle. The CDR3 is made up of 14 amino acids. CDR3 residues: CASSLLARGYEQYF. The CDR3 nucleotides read TGTGCCAGCAGCTTATTGGCCAGGGGTTACGAGCAGTACTTC. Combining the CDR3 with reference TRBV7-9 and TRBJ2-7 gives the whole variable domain DTGVSQNPRHKITKRGQNVTFRCDPISEHNRLYWYRQTLGQGPEFLTYFQNEAQLEKSRLLSDRFSAERPKGSFSTLEIQRTEQGDSAMYLCASSLLARGYEQYFGPGTRLTVT.

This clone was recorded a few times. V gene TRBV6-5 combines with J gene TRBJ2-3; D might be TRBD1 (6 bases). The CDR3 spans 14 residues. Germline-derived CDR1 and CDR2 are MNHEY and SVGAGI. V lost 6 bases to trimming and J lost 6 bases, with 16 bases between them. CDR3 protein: CASSPGPGVDTQYF. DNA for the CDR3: TGTGCCAGCAGCCCCGGGCCAGGGGTGGATACGCAGTATTTT.

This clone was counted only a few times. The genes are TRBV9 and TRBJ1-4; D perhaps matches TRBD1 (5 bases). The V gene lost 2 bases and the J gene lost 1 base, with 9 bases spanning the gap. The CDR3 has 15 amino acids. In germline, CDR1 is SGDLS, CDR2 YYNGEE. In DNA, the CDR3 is TGTGCCAGCAGCGTCGAAGGGGTAACTAATGAAAAACTGTTTTTT. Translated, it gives CASSVEGVTNEKLFF.

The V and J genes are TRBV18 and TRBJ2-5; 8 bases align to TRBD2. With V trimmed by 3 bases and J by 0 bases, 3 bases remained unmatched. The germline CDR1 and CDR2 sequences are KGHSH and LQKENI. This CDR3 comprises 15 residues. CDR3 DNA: TGTGCCAGCTCACCCGGCGGGGGGTACCAAGAGACCCAGTACTTC. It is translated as CASSPGGGYQETQYF. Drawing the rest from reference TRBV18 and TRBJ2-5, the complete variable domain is NAGVMQNPRHLVRRRGQEARLRCSPMKGHSHVYWYRQLPEEGLKFMVYLQKENIIDESGMPKERFSAEFPKEGPSILRIQQVVRGDSAAYFCASSPGGGYQETQYFGPGTRLLVL.

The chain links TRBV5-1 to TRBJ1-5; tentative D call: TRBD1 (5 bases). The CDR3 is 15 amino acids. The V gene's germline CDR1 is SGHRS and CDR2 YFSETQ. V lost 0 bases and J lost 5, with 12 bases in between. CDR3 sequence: CASSLAGRFDQPQHF. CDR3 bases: TGCGCCAGCAGCTTGGCAGGGAGGTTCGATCAGCCCCAGCATTTT.